A selection of T cell receptor beta chains follows, all from one sample in a study of T cells in Graves' hyperthyroidism and ophthalmopathy. TCRdb re-derived calls from the multiplex PCR reads in MiXCR, one entry per CDR3 protein. The table has over 500,000 distinct CDR3 sequences, 14% seen once; the top ten hold 11% to 15%. The sequencing input was blood. The origin of the receptors is a woman aged 40 to 50 with Graves' hyperthyroidism. CDR3s include the opening cysteine and the closing phenylalanine or tryptophan.

cdr3_aa j_call v_call
CASSQPKKTSGSKTGELFF TRBJ2-2 TRBV28
CSARAARTGTDTQYF TRBJ2-3 TRBV20-1
CASSDGARTIYEQYF TRBJ2-7 TRBV6-2/TRBV6-3
CASSFFGAQGAFF TRBJ1-1 TRBV12-3/TRBV12-4
CASSYSQRSSYEQYF TRBJ2-7 TRBV6-6
CASSQDYTDTQYF TRBJ2-3 TRBV7-3
CASSQTLLGGSGELFF TRBJ2-2 TRBV3-1
CASSKLERLAGGNTGELFF TRBJ2-2 TRBV28
CASSIRPGTVDNQPQHF TRBJ1-5 TRBV19
CASSLDLNQETQYF TRBJ2-5 TRBV18
CASSFQLTSGKPYEQYF TRBJ2-7 TRBV6-1
CASSPREDNSPLHF TRBJ1-6 TRBV5-1
CASSRGGNNEQFF TRBJ2-1 TRBV27
CSAWQIGTEAFF TRBJ1-1 TRBV20-1
CASSLGFGTNYEQYF TRBJ2-7 TRBV11-2
CASSSSGGTNYGYTF TRBJ1-2 TRBV28
CSARIRTSANFYEQYF TRBJ2-7 TRBV20-1
CASSQDRSTDTQYF TRBJ2-3 TRBV3-1
CASSQVVRYMNTEAFF TRBJ1-1 TRBV3-1
CASSLWTPNTEAFF TRBJ1-1 TRBV5-1
CASSLNPDGARQETQYF TRBJ2-5 TRBV9
CSVEDRTGDPAFF TRBJ1-1 TRBV29-1
CASSLAGRRQGLLETQYF TRBJ2-5 TRBV5-1
CASSPRQGPGNTEAFF TRBJ1-1 TRBV5-7
CASSQTGGLRVNTEAFF TRBJ1-1 TRBV7-3
CASKAASTNQPQHF TRBJ1-5 TRBV2
CASSQPTGGYNSPLHF TRBJ1-6 TRBV5-6
CASSLYRWREGPNEQFF TRBJ2-1 TRBV27
CASSTRGTGGSGANVLTF TRBJ2-6 TRBV19
CSAKDRKTSGIYNEQFF TRBJ2-1 TRBV20-1
CSVPGQGARGYTF TRBJ1-2 TRBV20-1
CASSFVAGGEETQYF TRBJ2-5 TRBV5-8
CASSPQGQGTYEQYF TRBJ2-7 TRBV4-1
CASSPGLTGGEFYEQYF TRBJ2-7 TRBV6-2/TRBV6-3
CSVGGVNEQFF TRBJ2-1 TRBV29-1
CASSFGESRGPQHF TRBJ1-5 TRBV12-3/TRBV12-4
CASSDREGFYEQYF TRBJ2-7 TRBV2
CSASTSGTTYEQYF TRBJ2-7 TRBV20-1
CASSWDKAVNTGELFF TRBJ2-2 TRBV5-8
CASSQEDPRASNTGELFF TRBJ2-2 TRBV3-1
CASSLSGTGDTEAFF TRBJ1-1 TRBV16
CASSYEGLSSYEQYF TRBJ2-7 TRBV5-1
CSAYTPAAGGPYNEQFF TRBJ2-1 TRBV20-1